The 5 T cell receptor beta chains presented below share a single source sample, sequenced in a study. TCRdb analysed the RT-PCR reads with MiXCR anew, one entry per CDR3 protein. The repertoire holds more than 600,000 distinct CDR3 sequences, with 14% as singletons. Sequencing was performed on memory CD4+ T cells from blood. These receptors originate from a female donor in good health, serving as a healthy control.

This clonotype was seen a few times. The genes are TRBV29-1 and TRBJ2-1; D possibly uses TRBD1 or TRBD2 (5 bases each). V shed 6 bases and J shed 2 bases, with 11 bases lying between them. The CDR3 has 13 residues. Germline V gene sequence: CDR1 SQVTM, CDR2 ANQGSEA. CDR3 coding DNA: TGCAGCGTCCGAGAGGGACCCTACAATGAGCAGTTCTTC. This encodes CSVREGPYNEQFF.

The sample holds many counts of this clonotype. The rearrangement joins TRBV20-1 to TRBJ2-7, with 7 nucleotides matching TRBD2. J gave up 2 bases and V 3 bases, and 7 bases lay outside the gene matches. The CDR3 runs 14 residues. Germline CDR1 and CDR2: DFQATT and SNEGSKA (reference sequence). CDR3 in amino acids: CSASIGRHPYEQYF. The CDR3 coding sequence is TGCAGTGCTAGTATCGGGAGGCACCCCTACGAGCAGTACTTC.

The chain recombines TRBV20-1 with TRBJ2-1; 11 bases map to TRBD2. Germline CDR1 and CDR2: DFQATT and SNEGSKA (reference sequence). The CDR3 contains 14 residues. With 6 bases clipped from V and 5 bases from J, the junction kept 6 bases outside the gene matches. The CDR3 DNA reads TGCAGTGCGCTACTAGCGGGAGCCAACAATGAGCAGTTCTTC. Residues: CSALLAGANNEQFF.

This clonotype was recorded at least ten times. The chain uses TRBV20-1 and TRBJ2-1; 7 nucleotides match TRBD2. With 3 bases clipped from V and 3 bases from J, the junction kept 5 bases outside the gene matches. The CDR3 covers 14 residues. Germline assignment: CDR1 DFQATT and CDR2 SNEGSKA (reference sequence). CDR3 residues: CSASRDYVYNEQFF. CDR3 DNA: TGCAGTGCTAGTCGGGACTACGTCTACAATGAGCAGTTCTTC.

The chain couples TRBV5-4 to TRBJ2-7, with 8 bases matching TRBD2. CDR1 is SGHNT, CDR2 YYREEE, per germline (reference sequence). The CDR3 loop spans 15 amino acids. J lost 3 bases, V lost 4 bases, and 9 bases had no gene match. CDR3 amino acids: CASSAAGTSGYEQYF. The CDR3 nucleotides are TGTGCCAGCAGCGCTGCCGGTACTAGCGGCTACGAGCAGTACTTC.